The clone carrying this TCR beta chain was counted at least ten times. Its matching antigen is unknown. V shed 9 bases and J 2 bases; nucleotides not matched to a gene: 3. CDR1 and CDR2 (germline): SGHDN, FVKESK. The CDR3 length is 13 residues. This record comes from a study of response to subunit inactivated influenza vaccine. The study's findings and limits: New T cells are recruited in small numbers by each seasonal influenza vaccination, according to the authors' suggestion.

TCRdb independently ran MiXCR on the RT-PCR reads; one entry per CDR3 protein. The sample has under 550,000 distinct CDR3 sequences, approximately 7.7% seen once. The chain carries TRBV14 and TRBJ2-1; 8 positions agree with TRBD1. Sequencing used PBMCs from blood, obtained 23 to 25 months after vaccination. The sequence came from a man between 50 and 75 years old who received an inactivated influenza vaccine. The CDR3 DNA follows: TGTGCCAGGGACAGGGCCACCTACAATGAGCAGTTCTTC. Translating it yields CARDRATYNEQFF.